This T cell receptor (beta chain) was retrieved from a study of human T cells and chemical hapten exposure. Background on the study: Weekly scalp doses of diphenylcyclopropenone were given to patients during the approximately 25-week study.

Study-level results: Expanded TCR sets contained significantly more large CDR3 similarity clusters than controls.

This CDR3 is 14 amino acids long. The germline CDR1 and CDR2 sequences are MDHEN and SYDVKM. V was shortened by 4 bases and J by 6 bases, with 12 bases between the two germline ends. Notes on this clonotype: The antigen is unknown.

TCRdb used MiXCR to reprocess the RACE reads, holding one entry per CDR3 protein. The sample has under 45,000 distinct CDR3 sequences, about 9.3% seen once; the top ten hold 25% to 30%. The time point denotes: pre-sensitization, week 0. Treatment of the sample: therapeutic diphenylcyclopropenone sensitization with weekly scalp DPC. Total RNA was isolated from whole blood that had not been fractionated. Patches went on only after blood had been drawn each time. This material consisted of whole blood, taken in connection with sensitization to the hapten diphenylcyclopropenone (DPC). This sequence was found in a man aged 50-60 years with alopecia areata. Some clones in this sample may be carry-over from other donors' samples. This chain joins TRBV28 and TRBJ2-2; D perhaps matches TRBD1 (5 bases). In nucleotides, the CDR3 is TGTGCCAGCAGTTCGACAGTTACACCCGGGGAGCTGTTTTTT. It is translated as CASSSTVTPGELFF.